This T cell receptor beta chain was observed in a study of blood T cell repertoires in COVID-19. As for the study in general: PBMCs, B-cell-depleted T cells, or T cells provided the cDNA or gDNA that made up the material.

The method was immunoSEQ multiplex PCR; TCRdb's version includes in-frame clones alone and lacks a portion of them. The sample has 400,000 to 550,000 clones, around 90% seen once; the top ten hold almost 2%. Source material: PBMCs or T cells enriched from blood (not recorded which). This receptor was taken from a woman aged 18-29 years with acute COVID-19.

The CDR3 nucleotides are TGTGCCAGCAGCGTAGTGGCCGGAGAATCACCCCTCCACTTT. It translates to CASSVVAGESPLHF. This sequence joins TRBV9 and TRBJ1-6, with no clear D. Per germline, CDR1 SGDLS and CDR2 YYNGEE. This CDR3 spans 14 amino acids. V gave up 0 bases and J gave up 10 bases, with 11 bases separating them. Full variable domain (rest looked up from reference TRBV9 and TRBJ1-6): DSGVTQTPKHLITATGQRVTLRCSPRSGDLSVYWYQQSLDQGLQFLIQYYNGEERAKGNILERFSAQQFPDLHSELNLSSLELGDSALYFCASSVVAGESPLHFGNGTRLTVT.